This TCR beta chain was recovered during a study of cytomegalovirus exposure and HLA in healthy donors. In the study overall: An early data release held 79 million or so unique TCRs from HLA-typed donors.

Those who donated were healthy bone marrow donors. Findings and limits, study-wide: The study carried out a later analysis of TCR beta sequences. It associated around 17,000 of them with specific HLA alleles at a false discovery rate of 0.05. HLA restriction was apparent for most CMV-associated TCR beta chains in a later analysis.

Vbeta (60) and Jbeta (13) primers were used in the PCR. Assay used: immunoSEQ multiplex PCR; TCRdb lists only in-frame clones, some missing. The sample shows a few hundred thousand clones, about 83% of them seen only once. Notes on this clone: Its cognate antigen is unknown.

Trimming stripped 2 bases from V and 2 bases from J, with 14 bases between. The CDR3 is 16 residues long. Germline CDR1 SGHTA, CDR2 FQGNSA. The V and J genes are TRBV7-2 and TRBJ2-3; D gene unclear. Sequencing was carried out using PBMCs. The source of this sequence is a woman between 40 and 50 years old in good health and CMV-seropositive. Here the CDR3 reads CASSLIPTSNTDTQYF. CDR3 in DNA: TGTGCCAGCAGCTTAATTCCTACCTCCAACACAGATACGCAGTATTTT. Full variable domain (remainder filled in from reference TRBV7-2 and TRBJ2-3): GAGVSQSPSNKVTEKGKDVELRCDPISGHTALYWYRQSLGQGLEFLIYFQGNSAPDKSGLPSDRFSAERTGGSVSTLTIQRTQQEDSAVYLCASSLIPTSNTDTQYFGPGTRLTVL.